This T cell receptor beta chain appears in the sequencing data of a study of T cell responses to AZD1222 COVID-19 vaccine. General study results and limits: Spike-specific TCR breadth and depth grew following two AZD1222 doses. The study identified only six AZD1222 recipients as seropositive at baseline. Clonal diversity may have been underestimated in mostly white British donors.

The CDR3 is made up of 15 amino acids. Germline V gene lookup returns CDR1 MGHRA and CDR2 YSYEKL. V lost 3 bases and J 1 base, leaving 12 bases between the germline ends. This clone was counted only a few times. Its specificity is unknown. Repertoires were generated with immunoSEQ multiplex PCR, while TCRdb's copy carries only in-frame clones and drops some. The sample yields around 140,000 clones, 75% to 95% seen once. Second-dose intervals of approximately 4 or approximately 12 weeks were pooled. The V gene is TRBV4-1, the J gene TRBJ1-2, with D hard to call. The TCR originated in an adult who received the AZD1222 COVID-19 vaccine. The sequences come from peripheral blood, collected 28 days after the second AZD1222 dose. The CDR3 loop reads CASSQAVLFNYGYTF. The CDR3 nucleotides are TGCGCCAGCAGCCAGGCAGTTCTTTTTAACTATGGCTACACCTTC.